This T cell receptor (beta chain) emerged from a study of blood T cell repertoires in COVID-19. Study information: From the United States, Italy and Spain came samples of acute and convalescent COVID-19. From T cells, B-cell-depleted T cells, or PBMCs came the material, which was cDNA or gDNA.

The CDR3 contains 15 residues. Germline V lookup: CDR1 SGHKS, CDR2 YYEKEE (reference sequence). Trimming cost V 3 bases and J 7 bases, with 14 bases left between them. In the original analysis: Estimation of nucleated cell counts relied on the amplification of reference gene primers. Assay used: immunoSEQ multiplex PCR; TCRdb lists only in-frame clones, some missing. That table is the source of V, J and clone size, and D and trimming were worked out from the DNA. In the table there are 11,000 to 15,000 clones, approximately 90% of which are singletons. The J gene is TRBJ1-6, the V gene TRBV5-5, with a tentative D call TRBD1 (6 bases). The specimen sequenced was peripheral blood. This clonotype was sampled from a man between 45 and 60 years old with active COVID-19. The CDR3 nucleotides read TGTGCCAGCAGCTCCGACGGACAGACAAATTCACCCCTCCACTTT. The encoded protein is CASSSDGQTNSPLHF. The full variable domain, rest sourced from reference TRBV5-5 and TRBJ1-6, is DAGVTQSPTHLIKTRGQQVTLRCSPISGHKSVSWYQQVLGQGPQFIFQYYEKEERGRGNFPDRFSARQFPNYSSELNVNALLLGDSALYLCASSSDGQTNSPLHFGNGTRLTVT.